This T cell receptor (beta chain) was sequenced for a study of T cell clonotyping in hematopoietic cell transplantation. General observations from the study: Higher Inverse Simpson Index values in graft donor and pretransplant recipient predicted broader posttransplant TCR diversity. After transplant, recipient diversity fell while pathologically expanded clonotypes grew through day 180. At the given depth, recipient repertoires were over 95% de novo clonotypes.

This clone showed up just once. No antigen is known for it. Libraries were prepared by immunoSEQ multiplex PCR; TCRdb keeps only in-frame clonotypes and omits some of them. The sample includes 15,000 to 20,000 clones, 85% to 90% seen only once; the top ten take 4.2%. Trimming shortened V by 3 bases and J by 7 bases, and 10 bases separated the two germline ends. Germline values: CDR1 DFQATT, CDR2 SNEGSKA (reference sequence). The CDR3 is 11 amino acids. The clonotype originates from a male patient in his sixties who had an allogeneic stem cell transplant from a related donor, so the T cells may come from the graft donor. Some clones in this sample may be carry-over from other donors' samples. The specimen was PBMCs, collected 100 days after allogeneic stem cell transplant. The V call is TRBV20-1, the J call TRBJ2-7, with D possibly being TRBD1 (6 bases). CDR3: CSARGDKEQYF. DNA for the CDR3: TGCAGTGCTAGGGGGGACAAGGAGCAGTACTTC.